This T cell receptor (beta chain) was obtained from a study of shared clonotypes between healthy human individuals. CDR1 is SGDLS, CDR2 YYNGEE, per germline. The V segment lost 0 bases and the J segment 2 bases; nucleotides outside the gene matches: 5. This CDR3 has 16 amino acids. The CD4+ fraction was divided into a CD45RA+ naive subset and a CD45RA-negative memory subset. Profiled with immunoSEQ multiplex PCR; TCRdb holds only in-frame clones, not every one. The sample lists about 2 million clones; roughly 94% were seen once. The V call is TRBV9, the J call TRBJ1-3, with 7 bases lining up with TRBD1. This receptor was obtained from a man aged 18 to 30 in good health. Sequencing was done on a sample of naive CD4+ T cells sorted from blood. Subset defined: CD45RA+ positively selected. CDR3 region: CASSVEDRYTGNTIYF. The CDR3, as DNA: TGTGCCAGCAGCGTAGAGGACAGGTACACTGGAAACACCATATATTTT.